This TCR beta chain was captured in a study of blood T cells in healthy people across ages. Study overall: About one barcoded TCR beta cDNA was captured per two T cells.

Using a J-beta primer mix together with a sample-barcoded 5' primer, a second PCR was run for 7 to 11 cycles. Template switching added a 12-random-nucleotide identifier to every cDNA molecule. Via MiXCR, TCRdb re-called the 5' RACE reads, giving one row per CDR3 protein. The table shows about 680,000 distinct CDR3 sequences, with 45% to 50% occurring only once. Each donor was a healthy Caucasian individual from Russia, aged roughly 6 to 95. Peripheral blood, roughly 9.3 milliliters per donor, was collected. The germline CDR1 and CDR2 sequences are SGDLS and YYNGEE. The CDR3 totals 13 residues. The receptor comes from a woman aged 60-75 years in good health. Sequenced sample: blood. V usage is TRBV9 and J usage is TRBJ2-1; TRBD2 is a possible D gene (5 bases). The J call may be mistaken, given a closer DNA end match to TRBJ2-7. The CDR3 coding sequence is TGTGCCAGCAGCCCCGGGAATAACAATGAGCAGTACTTC. Translating gives CASSPGNNNEQYF.